This T cell receptor (beta chain) was recorded in a study of regulatory T cells in long-lasting Graves disease. Study findings and constraints: Patients with persistent disease shared 2,741 public clonotypes, outpacing the roughly 1,000 shared by new patients.

According to the study, TCR beta libraries were built with iRepertoire HTBI primers and CDR3-region Arm-PCR. Via MiXCR, TCRdb re-called the multiplex PCR reads, giving one row per CDR3 protein. This sample has some 450,000 distinct CDR3 sequences, with over 15% found just once. Time point: newly diagnosed GD, antithyroid drugs for less than 3 months. RNA isolated from PBMCs was used to make the TCR library. This CDR3 spans 16 amino acids. Germline values: CDR1 SGDLS, CDR2 YYNGEE. J lost 2 bases, V lost 0 bases, and 3 bases had no gene match. This clonotype was counted many times. Its specificity is unknown. This sample also appeared in a second study, on T cells in Graves' hyperthyroidism and ophthalmopathy. According to that study: Patients counted as stable if ophthalmopathy did not develop within 18 months. Uncontrolled infection, other autoimmune disease, pregnancy or lactation disqualified patients from enrolment. Ophthalmopathy was predicted by the model a median of 6.5 months ahead of onset.

The TCR was taken from a woman in her twenties or thirties with Graves disease. Sample: peripheral blood mononuclear cells (PBMCs), taken at new diagnosis, from a patient treated with antithyroid drugs. The chain carries TRBV9 and TRBJ2-2; TRBD2 aligns across 8 bases. The CDR3: CASSVVSGRNTGELFF. CDR3 sequence (DNA): TGTGCCAGCAGCGTAGTAAGCGGGAGAAACACCGGGGAGCTGTTTTTT.